This is a list of T cell receptor beta chains from one sample in a study of blood T cell repertoires in COVID-19. TCRdb's table, derived via immunoSEQ multiplex PCR, lists solely in-frame clones and lacks some. The sample has 70,000 to 75,000 clones; approximately 79% are singletons. The specimen was peripheral blood. These receptors originate from a man in his sixties with active or convalescent COVID-19. The CDR3 runs from the conserved cysteine through the conserved F or W. Fields, in order: J gene, clone size, D gene, V gene, CDR3 DNA, CDR3 protein. A D gene is named only where the DNA matches it firmly. Only part of the rows carry a size: once, few, many, or a class if the clone is expanded.

TRBJ2-3,NA,NA,TRBV19,TGTGCCAGTAGTATAGATGGTAGGGAGGATACGCAGTATTTT,CASSIDGREDTQYF
TRBJ1-4,NA,TRBD1,TRBV28,TGTGCCAGCAGTTCTAACAGGGGCGTAATCGAAAAACTGTTTTTT,CASSSNRGVIEKLFF
TRBJ2-3,NA,NA,TRBV7-9,TGTGCCAGCAGCTTAGCGGCCCCATTCGATACGCAGTATTTT,CASSLAAPFDTQYF
TRBJ2-7,NA,NA,TRBV7-6,TGTGCCAGCAGCTCGTACCCAAGGCAGCCGAGGAACGAGCAGTACTTC,CASSSYPRQPRNEQYF
TRBJ2-5,NA,NA,TRBV3-1/TRBV3-2,TGTGCCAGCAGCCAGTCCCGTCGGGGGACCCAGTACTTC,CASSQSRRGTQYF
TRBJ2-7,NA,TRBD1,TRBV29-1,TGCAGCGTCCTTTCCTCCGGGACAGGGAATGAGGAGCAGTACTTC,CSVLSSGTGNEEQYF
TRBJ2-1,NA,TRBD2,TRBV5-5,TGTGCCAGCAGCGGACTAGCGGCGACGTTATGGTCCTACAATGAGCAGTTCTTC,CASSGLAATLWSYNEQFF
TRBJ2-1,NA,NA,TRBV5-1,TGCGCCAGCAGCTTTCCGCGCAATGAGCAGTTCTTC,CASSFPRNEQFF
TRBJ1-1,few,TRBD1,TRBV6-5,TGTGCCAGCAGTTACTCGACAGGGGGCAGGTCCGAGGCTTTCTTT,CASSYSTGGRSEAFF
TRBJ2-7,once,TRBD1,TRBV7-9,TGTGCCAGCAGCCCCGTTATTGACACCACAGGGGGAATCTACGAGCAGTACTTC,CASSPVIDTTGGIYEQYF
TRBJ2-5,many,TRBD2,TRBV11-1,TGTGCCAGCAGCAGCGGACTAGCGGAGAGTGAGACCCAGTACTTC,CASSSGLAESETQYF
TRBJ1-5,few,TRBD1,TRBV4-3,TGCGCCAGCAGCCCGGGGGACGGGGGACAGGGCAATCAGCCCCAGCATTTT,CASSPGDGGQGNQPQHF
TRBJ1-6,NA,NA,TRBV10-1,TGCGCCAGCAGGGGGAGTTTTAATTCACCCCTCCACTTT,CASRGSFNSPLHF
TRBJ1-2,NA,NA,TRBV5-4,TGTGCCAGCGCAATTCGGACAGAGAACTATAGTGGCTACACCTTC,CASAIRTENYSGYTF
TRBJ2-7,NA,NA,TRBV27,TGTGCCAGCAGTTTTTCGGACAGCTACGAGCAGTACTTC,CASSFSDSYEQYF